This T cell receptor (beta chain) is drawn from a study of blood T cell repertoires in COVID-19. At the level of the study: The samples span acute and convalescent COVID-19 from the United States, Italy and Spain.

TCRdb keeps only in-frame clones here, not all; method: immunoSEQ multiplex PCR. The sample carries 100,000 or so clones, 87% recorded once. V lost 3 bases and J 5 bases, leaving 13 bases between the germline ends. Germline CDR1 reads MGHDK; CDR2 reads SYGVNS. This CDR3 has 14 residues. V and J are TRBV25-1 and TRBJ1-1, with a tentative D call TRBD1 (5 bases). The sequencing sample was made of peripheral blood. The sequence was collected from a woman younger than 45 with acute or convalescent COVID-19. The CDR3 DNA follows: TGTGCCAGCAGTGACCCCGGGACTAGGACTGAAGCTTTCTTT. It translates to CASSDPGTRTEAFF.